The 29 T cell receptor beta chains presented below share a single source sample, sequenced in a study of blood T cell repertoires in COVID-19. Some clones are missing from TCRdb's copy, which holds only in-frame ones; the method was immunoSEQ multiplex PCR. The sample contains about 150,000 clones, around 85% of which appear only once. Sequenced material: peripheral blood. Receptor source: a woman in her 70s with acute or convalescent COVID-19.

The chain has TRBV5-1 and TRBJ2-2, with D tentatively TRBD1 (5 bases). Germline values: CDR1 SGHRS, CDR2 YFSETQ. This CDR3 has 14 residues. Trimming cost V 3 bases and J 6 bases, with 12 bases left between them. The CDR3 loop is CASSSQGAAGELFF. CDR3 in DNA: TGCGCCAGCAGCTCACAAGGGGCCGCCGGGGAGCTGTTTTTT.

V usage is TRBV3-1 (or the pseudogene TRBV3-2) and J usage is TRBJ2-2, with a tentative D call TRBD2 (5 bases). The ends were cut back, 1 base at V and 3 bases at J, with 12 bases in the middle. Per the germline V gene, CDR1 is LGHDT and CDR2 is YNNKEL (reference sequence). The CDR3 sequence is 16 residues long. The CDR3 sequence is CASSQGLPTHTGELFF. In nucleotides, the CDR3 is TGTGCCAGCAGCCAAGGACTACCGACTCACACCGGGGAGCTGTTTTTT.

V usage is TRBV5-5 and J usage is TRBJ2-7, with 10 positions matching TRBD2. The germline CDR1 and CDR2 sequences are SGHKS and YYEKEE (reference sequence). The CDR3 has 16 amino acids. The V segment lost 0 bases and the J segment 4 bases; nucleotides outside the gene matches: 7. CDR3 coding DNA: TGTGCCAGCAGCTTGGCCGCTAGCGGGGGAGATTACGAGCAGTACGTC. Its protein is CASSLAASGGDYEQYV.

The CDR3 protein is CATSRQGTPGANVLTF. In nucleotides, the CDR3 is TGTGCCACCAGCAGACAGGGTACTCCGGGGGCCAACGTCCTGACTTTC. This sequence joins TRBV15 and TRBJ2-6; D is perhaps TRBD1 (5 bases). Trimming took off 2 bases at V and 4 bases at J, with 12 bases between the two ends. CDR1 and CDR2 (germline): LNHNV, YYDKDF (reference sequence). The CDR3 runs 16 residues.

Only one count was recorded for this clone. The CDR3 loop is CASSRDRGSYEQYF. CDR3 DNA sequence: TGTGCCAGCAGCCGGGACAGGGGCTCCTACGAGCAGTACTTC. This chain connects TRBV5-6 to TRBJ2-7, with 10 positions matching TRBD1. This CDR3 region has 14 residues. Germline lookup yields CDR1 SGHDT and CDR2 YYEEEE. The V gene end was trimmed by 4 bases and the J gene end by 0 bases; junction bases not matched to a gene: 1.

V and J are TRBV2 and TRBJ2-7; 7 bases align to TRBD2. Germline V gene data show CDR1 as SNHLY and CDR2 as FYNNEI. V trimming: 1 base; J trimming: 1 base; junction bases outside the gene matches: 4. The CDR3 covers 15 residues. The CDR3 region is CASSEDGRGSYEQYV. As DNA, the CDR3 is TGTGCCAGCAGTGAAGACGGGCGGGGGTCCTACGAGCAGTACGTC.

This clone has just one count. The chain couples TRBV3-1 (or the pseudogene TRBV3-2) to TRBJ2-3, with 16 bases identical to TRBD2. CDR1 LGHDT and CDR2 YNNKEL come from the germline V gene (reference sequence). This CDR3 is 20 amino acids long. The trim removed 4 bases at V and 0 bases at J, leaving 10 bases unmatched. The CDR3 loop is CASSRHHQGLAGGSTDTQYF. The DNA for the CDR3 is TGTGCCAGCAGCCGTCACCACCAGGGACTAGCGGGGGGGAGCACAGATACGCAGTATTTT.

V gene TRBV19 combines with J gene TRBJ1-1, with a weak D call TRBD1 (5 bases). The germline CDR1 and CDR2 sequences are LNHDA and SQIVND (reference sequence). The CDR3 loop spans 16 amino acids. V lost 9 bases and J lost 0, with 20 bases in between. The CDR3 loop is CASRRGLRGVNTEAFF. CDR3 coding DNA: TGTGCCAGCCGACGGGGCCTCCGGGGGGTGAACACTGAAGCTTTCTTT.

CDR3 amino acids: CASSYDRMLHYGYTF. In nucleotides, the CDR3 is TGTGCCAGCAGTTATGACAGGATGCTCCACTATGGCTACACCTTC. The chain joins TRBV6-6 to TRBJ1-2; maybe TRBD1 (6 bases). The CDR3 is 15 amino acids. Germline values: CDR1 MNHNY, CDR2 SVGAGI (reference sequence). V was trimmed by 3 bases and J by 3 bases, leaving 14 bases between them.

This chain uses TRBV7-2 with TRBJ2-3; D may be TRBD1 (7 bases). This CDR3 is 16 amino acids long. V lost 6 bases and J 6 bases, leaving 22 bases between the germline ends. Per germline, CDR1 SGHTA and CDR2 FQGNSA. The CDR3 sequence: CASRSRGGGDVDTQYF. The CDR3 region has the DNA TGTGCCAGCAGGTCGCGAGGGGGCGGGGACGTGGATACGCAGTATTTT.

This chain uses TRBV4-1 with TRBJ1-2; possibly TRBD1 for D (5 bases). The V gene lost 4 bases and the J gene lost 2 bases, with 17 bases spanning the gap. The CDR3 covers 16 residues. The germline V gene encodes CDR1 MGHRA and CDR2 YSYEKL. CDR3 coding DNA: TGCGCCAGCAGCCGCAATTGGGACTCAGGGAACTATGGCTACACCTTC. Protein sequence: CASSRNWDSGNYGYTF.

V usage is TRBV7-8 and J usage is TRBJ1-5, with D tentatively TRBD1 (6 bases). Germline V lookup: CDR1 SGHVS, CDR2 FQNEAQ. CDR3 length: 16 residues. Trimming left V 3 bases short and J 5 bases short, with 17 bases between. This chain's CDR3 is CASSFGGRGNYQPQHF. CDR3 DNA: TGTGCCAGCAGCTTCGGGGGGCGGGGGAATTATCAGCCCCAGCATTTT.

The chain uses TRBV7-2 and TRBJ2-7; no reliable D call. The V gene lost 0 bases and the J gene lost 2 bases, with 8 bases spanning the gap. This CDR3 has 14 amino acids. Germline V CDR1 and CDR2: SGHTA, FQGNSA. This CDR3 is CASSLAGATYEQYF. CDR3 DNA sequence: TGTGCCAGCAGCTTAGCGGGCGCGACCTACGAGCAGTACTTC.

CDR3 residues: CASSLWGKLGYGYTF. The CDR3 DNA is TGTGCCAGCAGTTTATGGGGCAAACTGGGCTATGGCTACACCTTC. This chain connects TRBV28 to TRBJ1-2; D is undetermined. Germline loops: CDR1 MDHEN, CDR2 SYDVKM. Trimming left V 0 bases short and J 4 bases short, with 12 bases between. CDR3 length: 15 amino acids.

The genes are TRBV14 and TRBJ1-6; weak D call: TRBD1 (6 bases). This CDR3 contains 16 residues. V was cut by 1 base and J by 8 bases, with 15 bases left in between. CDR1 and CDR2 from the germline V gene are SGHDN and FVKESK. This chain's CDR3 is CASSQVGRGTYSPLHF. CDR3 nucleotides: TGTGCCAGCAGCCAAGTCGGCAGGGGAACGTATTCACCCCTCCACTTT.

This chain links TRBV5-6 with TRBJ1-3; 7 bases agree with TRBD1. The germline CDR1 and CDR2 sequences are SGHDT and YYEEEE. This CDR3 spans 16 amino acids. V lost 3 bases and J lost 3; bases outside the gene matches: 9. CDR3 bases: TGTGCCAGCAGCTCGACAGGGAGACTCGGTGGAAACACCATATATTTT. Translating gives CASSSTGRLGGNTIYF.

This chain links TRBV2 with TRBJ1-2; 10 bases are shared with TRBD1. In germline, CDR1 is SNHLY, CDR2 FYNNEI. The CDR3 contains 15 residues. V gave up 6 bases and J gave up 4 bases; unmatched junction bases: 8. In DNA form, the CDR3 reads TGTGCCAGCAGCAGGGACAGGGGCCTCCCCTATGGCTACACCTTC. It is translated as CASSRDRGLPYGYTF.

CDR3 in DNA: TGTGCCAGCAGCGTAGTTGAAGGACAGGGTACAAACACCGGGGAGCTGTTTTTT. Residues: CASSVVEGQGTNTGELFF. The genes are TRBV9 and TRBJ2-2, with 8 bases matching TRBD1. Trimming took 0 bases from V and 2 from J; bases not matched to a gene: 9. Germline V gene lookup returns CDR1 SGDLS and CDR2 YYNGEE. The CDR3 contains 18 residues.

The chain has TRBV7-2 and TRBJ1-4; D perhaps matches TRBD1 (5 bases). The V gene lost 7 bases and the J gene lost 8 bases, with 23 bases spanning the gap. This CDR3 spans 16 amino acids. Looked up from germline, CDR1 is SGHTA and CDR2 is FQGNSA. This CDR3 reads CASKPLPGAPGEKLFF. The DNA for the CDR3 is TGTGCCAGCAAACCCTTGCCAGGCGCCCCAGGGGAAAAACTGTTTTTT.

The chain recombines TRBV29-1 with TRBJ1-1; 7 nucleotides line up with TRBD1. The CDR3 is made up of 15 amino acids. The germline V gene encodes CDR1 SQVTM and CDR2 ANQGSEA. V trimming: 2 bases; J trimming: 5 bases; junction bases outside the gene matches: 11. CDR3 bases: TGCAGCGTTGAAACCTTCCCAGGGGGAGAGACTGAAGCTTTCTTT. Its protein is CSVETFPGGETEAFF.

J is TRBJ2-7 and V is TRBV2; 9 bases are shared with TRBD1. The CDR3 has 15 residues. Germline loops: CDR1 SNHLY, CDR2 FYNNEI. The V segment lost 7 bases and the J segment 2 bases; nucleotides outside the gene matches: 9. CDR3 residues: CASTGRDRVPYEQYF. Here the CDR3 DNA reads TGTGCCAGCACGGGAAGGGACAGGGTGCCCTACGAGCAGTACTTC. Using reference TRBV2 and TRBJ2-7 for the parts outside the CDR3, the full variable domain is EPEVTQTPSHQVTQMGQEVILRCVPISNHLYFYWYRQILGQKVEFLVSFYNNEISEKSEIFDDQFSVERPDGSNFTLKIRSTKLEDSAMYFCASTGRDRVPYEQYFGPGTRLTVT.

The chain joins TRBV13 to TRBJ2-1; D may be TRBD1 (5 bases). The V gene lost 4 bases and the J gene lost 7 bases, with 8 bases spanning the gap. The CDR3 consists of 12 residues. From germline, CDR1 is PRHDT and CDR2 FYEKMQ (reference sequence). Written as DNA, the CDR3 is TGTGCCAGCAGCTCGTCAGGGAATGAGCAGTTCTTC. Amino acids: CASSSSGNEQFF.

The chain couples TRBV5-6 to TRBJ2-7, with 8 bases identical to TRBD1. The CDR3 is 18 amino acids. Germline CDR1 and CDR2: SGHDT and YYEEEE. V trimming: 2 bases; J trimming: 4 bases; junction bases outside the gene matches: 17. The CDR3 bases are TGTGCCAGCAGCTTCCTCTATGCGGGGACAGGAGCTAGTTACGAGCAGTACGTC. This translates into CASSFLYAGTGASYEQYV.

This clone has just a few counts. The V and J genes are TRBV2 and TRBJ1-5; 8 bases fit TRBD1. The CDR3 sequence is 14 residues long. Germline trimming cut 6 bases from V and 3 bases from J; bases unmatched to any gene: 4. Germline-derived CDR1 and CDR2 are SNHLY and FYNNEI. CDR3 region: CASRDRGFNQPQHF. CDR3 DNA sequence: TGTGCCAGCAGAGACAGGGGCTTCAATCAGCCCCAGCATTTT.

The chain joins TRBV27 to TRBJ1-2; D is perhaps TRBD1 (5 bases). The germline V gene has CDR1 MNHEY and CDR2 SMNVEV (reference sequence). Trimming took off 6 bases at V and 6 bases at J, with 8 bases between the two ends. This CDR3 is built from 11 residues. CDR3 sequence: CASSRGNGYTF. CDR3 bases: TGTGCCAGCAGCCGGGGGAATGGCTACACCTTC.

V and J are TRBV19 and TRBJ2-2, with 8 bases fitting TRBD1. The CDR3 has 18 residues. The germline CDR1 and CDR2 sequences are LNHDA and SQIVND (reference sequence). With V trimmed by 6 bases and J by 0 bases, 12 bases remained unmatched. Here the CDR3 DNA reads TGTGCCAGTAGAATCGGACAGGGACCCGACGCGAACACCGGGGAGCTGTTTTTT. It translates to CASRIGQGPDANTGELFF.

V usage is TRBV6-2 or TRBV6-3 and J usage is TRBJ2-7; D is uncertain. Germline V gene sequence: CDR1 MNHEY, CDR2 SVGEGT. The CDR3 is made up of 15 amino acids. The germline V and J ends were trimmed by 4 bases and 0 bases, with 13 bases remaining between them. CDR3 coding DNA: TGTGCCAGCAGTTCCCCCAGGCTGCCCTCCTACGAGCAGTACTTC. It specifies CASSSPRLPSYEQYF.

This chain connects TRBV3-1 (or the pseudogene TRBV3-2) to TRBJ1-5; 8 bases are shared with TRBD1. The V segment lost 4 bases and the J segment 4 bases; nucleotides outside the gene matches: 12. The CDR3 consists of 17 residues. The germline CDR1 and CDR2 sequences are LGHDT and YNNKEL (reference sequence). The CDR3 region is CASSRHNGQGANQPQHF. The CDR3, as DNA: TGTGCCAGCAGCCGACACAATGGGCAGGGGGCGAATCAGCCCCAGCATTTT.

This clone turned up a few times. The chain recombines TRBV18 with TRBJ1-1; D remains ambiguous. Trimming cost V 3 bases and J 1 base, with 9 bases left between them. CDR1 is KGHSH, CDR2 LQKENI, per germline. CDR3 length: 14 residues. The CDR3 region has the DNA TGTGCCAGCTCACCTTTAACGAGGAACACTGAAGCTTTCTTT. Protein product: CASSPLTRNTEAFF.